These 16 T cell receptor beta chains share one sample of origin, sequenced in a study of human T cells and chemical hapten exposure. Stated time point: patch test 1, 2 weeks after DPC sensitization. Treatment meaning: therapeutic diphenylcyclopropenone sensitization with weekly scalp DPC. TCRdb reprocessed the RACE reads via MiXCR and lists one record per CDR3 protein. The sample has some 120,000 distinct CDR3 sequences, over 10% seen once. The source was whole blood, collected in connection with sensitization to the hapten diphenylcyclopropenone (DPC). The receptors derive from a woman between 50 and 59 years old with alopecia areata. Some clones in this sample may be carry-over from other donors' samples.

This clonotype was counted many times. The chain combines TRBV5-1 with TRBJ1-4, with TRBD1 matching over 10 bases. The CDR3 is 20 amino acids. Unmatched junction bases numbered 17, after V lost 4 bases and J lost 2 bases. Per germline, CDR1 SGHRS and CDR2 YFSETQ. The CDR3 coding sequence is TGCGCCAGCAGCCGAATAACCGGGACAGGGGCCATGGGGACTAATGAAAAACTGTTTTTT. This gives the protein CASSRITGTGAMGTNEKLFF. Complete variable domain (other parts from reference TRBV5-1 and TRBJ1-4): KAGVTQTPRYLIKTRGQQVTLSCSPISGHRSVSWYQQTPGQGLQFLFEYFSETQRNKGNFPGRFSGRQFSNSRSEMNVSTLELGDSALYLCASSRITGTGAMGTNEKLFFGSGTQLSVL.

In its sample, this clonotype was seen many times. The chain links TRBV7-2 to TRBJ1-6; D is perhaps TRBD1 (5 bases). V was clipped by 1 base and J by 8 bases, with 12 bases between them. The CDR3 is 15 residues long. Germline V gene lookup returns CDR1 SGHTA and CDR2 FQGNSA. The CDR3 loop reads CASSLGTGGDSPLHF. In DNA form, the CDR3 reads TGTGCCAGCAGCTTAGGAACTGGGGGAGATTCACCCCTCCACTTT.

This clonotype was observed a handful of times. This chain connects TRBV28 to TRBJ1-1; tentative D call: TRBD1 (5 bases). The CDR3 sequence is 11 residues long. Germline CDR1 is MDHEN and CDR2 is SYDVKM. Trimming took off 5 bases at V and 9 bases at J, with 10 bases between the two ends. CDR3 amino acids: CASSGTAQAFF. DNA of the CDR3: TGTGCCAGCAGTGGGACTGCCCAAGCTTTCTTT.

This sequence joins TRBV7-6 and TRBJ2-2, with D uncertain. The ends were cut back, 2 bases at V and 7 bases at J, with 8 bases in the middle. The CDR3 sequence is 13 residues long. Germline loops: CDR1 SGHVS, CDR2 FNYEAQ. Written as DNA, the CDR3 is TGTGCCAGCAGCTTACACGAAGGCGGGGAGCTGTTTTTT. It translates to CASSLHEGGELFF.

In this sample, this clonotype turned up many times. J is TRBJ2-1 and V is TRBV29-1; D remains ambiguous. This CDR3 spans 12 amino acids. V lost 5 bases to trimming and J lost 6 bases, with 11 bases between them. Germline CDR1 is SQVTM and CDR2 is ANQGSEA. The CDR3 here is CSVKSGTNEQFF. In DNA form, the CDR3 reads TGCAGCGTTAAGTCAGGAACCAATGAGCAGTTCTTC.

At least ten counts were recorded for this clonotype. V is TRBV12-3 or TRBV12-4 and J is TRBJ1-1; 7 nucleotides agree with TRBD1. V shed 5 bases and J 1 base; nucleotides not matched to a gene: 7. The CDR3 length is 15 residues. The CDR3 spells CASSPRQGQNTEAFF. The CDR3 DNA sequence: TGTGCCAGCAGTCCCCGACAGGGACAGAACACTGAAGCTTTCTTT.

Many counts were recorded for this clonotype. This chain joins TRBV7-6 and TRBJ2-3; D perhaps matches TRBD1 (6 bases). Trimming pared 0 bases from V and 2 bases from J, leaving 15 bases between. Germline V CDR1 and CDR2: SGHVS, FNYEAQ. There are 17 residues in the CDR3. The CDR3 region is CASSLAEAGATTDTQYF. The CDR3 DNA follows: TGTGCCAGCAGCTTAGCTGAGGCAGGGGCGACCACAGATACGCAGTATTTT.

This sequence joins TRBV5-1 and TRBJ2-7; TRBD1 aligns across 7 bases. Germline V gives CDR1 SGHRS, CDR2 YFSETQ. This CDR3 is built from 14 residues. V was pared by 4 bases and J by 5 bases, with 9 bases of the junction left unmatched. The CDR3 sequence: CASSKGTVDNEQYF. CDR3 coding DNA: TGCGCCAGCAGCAAGGGGACAGTTGACAACGAGCAGTACTTC.

The sample holds a few counts of this clonotype. The V call is TRBV6-6, the J call TRBJ2-1; 12 bases agree with TRBD1. Germline-derived CDR1 and CDR2 are MNHNY and SVGAGI (reference sequence). Germline trimming cut 1 base from V and 5 bases from J; bases unmatched to any gene: 6. The CDR3 loop spans 17 amino acids. CDR3 loop: CASSYLGQGARNNEQFF. CDR3 nucleotide sequence: TGTGCCAGCAGTTACTTGGGACAGGGGGCGCGAAACAATGAGCAGTTCTTC.

In this sample, this clonotype turned up many times. The rearrangement uses TRBV6-2 or TRBV6-3 and TRBJ2-3, with TRBD1 matching 8 bases. Germline-derived CDR1 and CDR2 are MNHEY and SVGEGT. This CDR3 has 16 residues. V lost 4 bases, J lost 0 bases, and 6 bases stayed unmatched. The CDR3 protein is CASSFGQGPSTDTQYF. DNA for the CDR3: TGTGCCAGCAGTTTCGGACAGGGCCCTAGCACAGATACGCAGTATTTT.

This clonotype came up a few times. V and J are TRBV28 and TRBJ2-3, with no clear D. CDR1 is MDHEN, CDR2 SYDVKM, per germline. The CDR3 runs to 12 residues. Between the trimmed V and J ends, which lost 3 bases and 6 bases, there was a span of 7 bases. CDR3 sequence reads: CASSFHLDTQYF. The CDR3, as DNA: TGTGCCAGCAGTTTCCATTTGGATACGCAGTATTTT.

The rearrangement links TRBV5-1 to TRBJ1-4; no reliable D call. The CDR3 runs 13 residues. V was pared by 4 bases and J by 8 bases, with 12 bases between. Germline V gene sequence: CDR1 SGHRS, CDR2 YFSETQ. The CDR3 nucleotides read TGCGCCAGCAGCCCGGTACCCCCGGAAAAACTGTTTTTT. Its translation: CASSPVPPEKLFF.

The J gene is TRBJ2-7, the V gene TRBV28; the D is unclear. There are 13 residues in the CDR3. Looked up from germline, CDR1 is MDHEN and CDR2 is SYDVKM. V shed 2 bases and J shed 1 base, with 6 bases lying between them. The CDR3 region has the DNA TGTGCCAGCAGTTTACCCAATTCCTACGAGCAGTACTTC. The encoded protein is CASSLPNSYEQYF.

The chain recombines TRBV20-1 with TRBJ2-7; D uncertain. V lost 0 bases to trimming and J lost 4 bases, with 16 bases between them. In germline, CDR1 is DFQATT, CDR2 SNEGSKA (reference sequence). The length of the CDR3 is 15 residues. Written as DNA, the CDR3 is TGCAGTGCTAGAGATCGATCGGGTTTAACGTACGAGCAGTACTTC. The encoded protein is CSARDRSGLTYEQYF.

This clonotype turned up a few times. This chain uses TRBV11-2 with TRBJ1-5; the D gene is possibly TRBD1 (5 bases). This CDR3 is 14 amino acids long. From germline, CDR1 is SGHAT and CDR2 FQNNGV. Between the trimmed V and J ends, which lost 1 base and 1 base, there was a span of 5 bases. The CDR3 protein is CASSLGTSNQPQHF. Here the CDR3 DNA reads TGTGCCAGCAGCTTAGGGACAAGCAATCAGCCCCAGCATTTT.

This clonotype occurred a few times. The chain links TRBV5-4 to TRBJ2-3; 11 bases line up with TRBD2. Germline V gene lookup returns CDR1 SGHNT and CDR2 YYREEE (reference sequence). V lost 2 bases to trimming and J lost 2 bases; unmatched junction nucleotides: 4. This CDR3 spans 16 amino acids. The CDR3 DNA sequence: TGTGCCAGCAGCTTTAGACTAGCGGGGACCACAGATACGCAGTATTTT. The encoded protein is CASSFRLAGTTDTQYF. The variable domain in full, completed from reference TRBV5-4 and TRBJ2-3, reads ETGVTQSPTHLIKTRGQQVTLRCSSQSGHNTVSWYQQALGQGPQFIFQYYREEENGRGNFPPRFSGLQFPNYSSELNVNALELDDSALYLCASSFRLAGTTDTQYFGPGTRLTVL.